This note documents a single T cell receptor beta chain sequence. The data derive from a study of blood T cell repertoires in COVID-19. Libraries were prepared by immunoSEQ multiplex PCR; TCRdb keeps only in-frame clonotypes and omits some of them. This table holds some 260,000 clones, about 85% found once. The V and J ends lost 5 bases and 0 bases respectively, with 17 bases between them. The CDR3 spans 17 residues. Germline-derived CDR1 and CDR2 are LNHDA and SQIVND (reference sequence). Input material: peripheral blood. The origin of this receptor is a man between 18 and 29 years old with active or convalescent COVID-19. The rearrangement links TRBV19 to TRBJ1-3; tentatively, D is TRBD1 (5 bases). CDR3: CASSGQRTVLSGNTIYF. For the CDR3, the DNA is TGTGCCAGTAGTGGACAACGGACGGTTCTCTCTGGAAACACCATATATTTT.